The next 20 T cell receptor beta chains were all read from a single sample in a study of cytomegalovirus exposure and HLA in healthy donors. It was with 60 Vbeta and 13 Jbeta primers that the PCR ran. The assay was immunoSEQ multiplex PCR, and TCRdb's table has in-frame clones only and misses some. The sample records 30,000 to 35,000 clones, roughly 84% being singletons. The sequenced sample was PBMCs. The receptor set was obtained from a woman aged 18 to 35 in good health and CMV-seronegative.

There are a few counts of this clone. This sequence joins TRBV28 and TRBJ1-5; a possible D gene is TRBD1 (5 bases). The CDR3 covers 14 residues. Germline lookup yields CDR1 MDHEN and CDR2 SYDVKM. V lost 6 bases to trimming and J lost 6 bases, with 15 bases between them. The DNA of the CDR3 is TGTGCCAGCAGATTCCAGGGAGGTGGTCAGCCCCAGCATTTT. This gives the protein CASRFQGGGQPQHF.

The chain uses TRBV29-1 and TRBJ2-7, with 7 positions matching TRBD1. CDR1 is SQVTM and CDR2 is ANQGSEA in the germline V gene. This CDR3 is built from 13 residues. V trimming: 4 bases; J trimming: 3 bases; junction bases outside the gene matches: 6. CDR3 in DNA: TGCAGCGTTGTAACAGGGGTTTTCTACGAGCAGTACTTC. Residues: CSVVTGVFYEQYF.

V is TRBV4-1 and J is TRBJ2-7; 12 bases are a match to TRBD2. Germline trimming cut 1 base from V and 3 bases from J; bases unmatched to any gene: 4. CDR1 and CDR2 (germline): MGHRA, YSYEKL. This CDR3 has 16 residues. CDR3 sequence reads: CASSQVVTSGGYEQYF. DNA for the CDR3: TGCGCCAGCAGCCAAGTTGTGACTAGCGGGGGCTACGAGCAGTACTTC.

V is TRBV30 and J is TRBJ2-5, with 7 positions matching TRBD1. The J call may be faulty, since TRBJ2-7 better matches the DNA end. CDR1 is GTSNPN and CDR2 is SVGIG in the germline V gene (reference sequence). This CDR3 has 14 residues. CDR3: CAWSLTGKTYEQYF. The CDR3 coding sequence is TGTGCCTGGAGCTTGACAGGGAAGACCTACGAGCAGTACTTC.

The count of this clone is one. This chain joins TRBV25-1 and TRBJ2-5, with 9 bases matching TRBD1. This CDR3 has 14 residues. J lost 4 bases, V lost 8 bases, and 8 bases had no gene match. Germline values: CDR1 MGHDK, CDR2 SYGVNS. CDR3 sequence reads: CASGLGQGGETQYF. Written as DNA, the CDR3 is TGTGCCAGCGGCCTGGGACAGGGTGGAGAGACCCAGTACTTC.

As for this clone: The junction shows a germline mismatch at one end, possibly a read error. V and J are TRBV7-9 and TRBJ2-7; the D gene is possibly TRBD1 (7 bases). Germline CDR1 is SEHNR and CDR2 is FQNEAQ (reference sequence). The CDR3 totals 13 residues. The CDR3 is CSSGRRDSSGQYF. The CDR3 DNA sequence: TGTTCCAGCGGGCGACGGGACAGCTCCGGGCAGTACTTC. Drawing the rest from reference TRBV7-9 and TRBJ2-7, the complete variable domain is DTGVSQNPRHKITKRGQNVTFRCDPISEHNRLYWYRQTLGQGPEFLTYFQNEAQLEKSRLLSDRFSAERPKGSFSTLEIQRTEQGDSAMYLCSSGRRDSSGQYFGPGTRLTVT.

The V gene is TRBV7-2, the J gene TRBJ1-5, with D possibly being TRBD1 (6 bases). Germline V gene data show CDR1 as SGHTA and CDR2 as FQGNSA. This CDR3 spans 15 amino acids. The V end lost 4 bases, the J end lost 0 bases, and 10 bases lay between the germline ends. The CDR3 protein is CASSSRTASNQPQHF. The CDR3 region has the DNA TGTGCCAGCAGCTCCCGGACAGCTAGCAATCAGCCCCAGCATTTT.

The J gene is TRBJ2-1, the V gene TRBV7-8; 14 bases are a match to TRBD2. Germline CDR1 SGHVS, CDR2 FQNEAQ. The CDR3 extends over 19 amino acids. The junction had 10 bases not matched to a gene; V was cut back by 4 bases and J by 2 bases. CDR3 bases: TGTGCCAGCAGCTCTCTAGGGACTAGCGGGAGAGGGGCCTACAATGAGCAGTTCTTC. Amino acids: CASSSLGTSGRGAYNEQFF.

J is TRBJ1-3 and V is TRBV28; perhaps TRBD1 as D (5 bases). Per the germline V gene, CDR1 is MDHEN and CDR2 is SYDVKM. The length of the CDR3 is 14 residues. Trimming took 6 bases from V and 1 from J, leaving 10 bases between them. The CDR3 protein is CASSFRESGNTIYF. The CDR3 DNA is TGTGCCAGCAGCTTCAGGGAATCTGGAAACACCATATATTTT.

The chain combines TRBV4-3 with TRBJ1-2, with D perhaps TRBD1 (6 bases). The CDR3 runs to 14 residues. Trimming cost V 0 bases and J 7 bases, with 12 bases left between them. Germline V gene lookup returns CDR1 LGHNA and CDR2 YSLEER. CDR3: CASSQEGQSGGYTF. The DNA for the CDR3 is TGCGCCAGCAGCCAAGAGGGACAATCAGGTGGCTACACCTTC.

V is TRBV25-1 and J is TRBJ1-2; possibly TRBD1 for D (6 bases). The length of the CDR3 is 14 residues. V was trimmed by 1 base and J by 4 bases, leaving 10 bases between them. Germline CDR1 MGHDK, CDR2 SYGVNS. This CDR3 is CASSESWGLYGYTF. The CDR3 DNA is TGTGCCAGCAGTGAATCTTGGGGGCTCTATGGCTACACCTTC.

This chain links TRBV7-9 with TRBJ2-2, with D possibly TRBD2 on 5 matching bases. Germline assignment: CDR1 SEHNR and CDR2 FQNEAQ (reference sequence). V shed 5 bases and J shed 6 bases, with 13 bases lying between them. CDR3 length equals 14 residues. The CDR3, as DNA: TGTGCCAGCAGCCCCCTATTCGGGGCCGGGGAGCTGTTTTTT. Translated: CASSPLFGAGELFF.

This clone was recorded a few times. The chain employs TRBV4-1 and TRBJ1-4; the D is unclear. The V gene's germline CDR1 is MGHRA and CDR2 YSYEKL. CDR3 length: 15 amino acids. Trimming pared 2 bases from V and 5 bases from J, leaving 12 bases between. The CDR3 DNA is TGCGCCAGCAGCCAACTTCCGGGTCCCAATGAAAAACTGTTTTTT. This encodes CASSQLPGPNEKLFF.

The J gene is TRBJ1-2, the V gene TRBV5-4; 12 bases fit TRBD1. The CDR3 is 16 amino acids. Germline CDR1 and CDR2: SGHNT and YYREEE (reference sequence). Trimming at V came to 5 bases and at J to 4 bases, leaving 9 bases not matched to a gene. The CDR3 protein is CASRSPGTGGSYGYTF. The DNA for the CDR3 is TGTGCCAGCAGGTCTCCCGGGACAGGGGGCAGCTATGGCTACACCTTC.

This sequence joins TRBV7-2 and TRBJ2-5; TRBD2 matches at 7 bases. The J segment lost 4 bases and the V segment lost 5 bases, leaving 10 bases of the junction unmatched. Germline CDR1 SGHTA, CDR2 FQGNSA. The CDR3 has 15 amino acids. CDR3 residues: CASSPPSSGGETQYF. The CDR3, as DNA: TGTGCCAGCAGCCCACCATCTAGCGGAGGAGAGACCCAGTACTTC. Looking up the rest from reference TRBV7-2 and TRBJ2-5 gives the full variable domain: GAGVSQSPSNKVTEKGKDVELRCDPISGHTALYWYRQSLGQGLEFLIYFQGNSAPDKSGLPSDRFSAERTGGSVSTLTIQRTQQEDSAVYLCASSPPSSGGETQYFGPGTRLLVL.

The J gene is TRBJ2-7, the V gene TRBV11-1; D possibly corresponds to TRBD2 (6 bases). The CDR3 runs 15 residues. Trimming removed 6 bases at V and 6 bases at J, with 21 bases between. The germline V gene has CDR1 SGHAT and CDR2 FQDESV (reference sequence). The CDR3 bases are TGTGCCAGCAGTGGGGTTAGCGGATCTTTTGGCGAGCAGTACTTC. It encodes CASSGVSGSFGEQYF.

V and J are TRBV5-1 and TRBJ2-7; the D is unclear. Germline CDR1 and CDR2: SGHRS and YFSETQ. The CDR3 is 15 residues long. V lost 0 bases to trimming and J lost 0 bases, with 10 bases between them. As DNA, the CDR3 is TGCGCCAGCAGCTTGGAGATACAGTCCTCCTACGAGCAGTACTTC. Translated: CASSLEIQSSYEQYF.

J is TRBJ2-1 and V is TRBV5-1, with 11 bases fitting TRBD1. The V gene end was trimmed by 5 bases and the J gene end by 8 bases; junction bases not matched to a gene: 6. The V gene's germline CDR1 is SGHRS and CDR2 YFSETQ. This CDR3 has 14 amino acids. The DNA for the CDR3 is TGCGCCAGCAGAGGTAGGACAGGGGGCGATGAGCAGTTCTTC. Encoded protein: CASRGRTGGDEQFF.

The CDR3 protein is CAISAGTGATTNYGYTF. The CDR3 bases are TGTGCCATCAGCGCCGGGACAGGGGCGACCACTAACTATGGCTACACCTTC. The chain carries TRBV10-3 and TRBJ1-2; 10 nucleotides match TRBD1. Germline CDR1 ENHRY, CDR2 SYGVKD. J lost 0 bases, V lost 6 bases, and 10 bases had no gene match. The CDR3 covers 17 residues.

The chain couples TRBV28 to TRBJ2-7; D call uncertain. Germline V gene lookup returns CDR1 MDHEN and CDR2 SYDVKM. The CDR3 has 14 amino acids. V lost 4 bases and J 3 bases, leaving 13 bases between the germline ends. This CDR3 reads CASSSPLRNYEQYF. The CDR3 nucleotides read TGTGCCAGCAGTTCCCCCCTGCGAAACTACGAGCAGTACTTC. Together with reference TRBV28 and TRBJ2-7, the CDR3 gives the full variable domain: DVKVTQSSRYLVKRTGEKVFLECVQDMDHENMFWYRQDPGLGLRLIYFSYDVKMKEKGDIPEGYSVSREKKERFSLILESASTNQTSMYLCASSSPLRNYEQYFGPGTRLTVT.